This is a list of T cell receptor beta chains from one sample in a study of CD8+CD57+ T cells in acquired aplastic anemia. A single record per CDR3 protein comes from TCRdb applying MiXCR to the reads. This table has roughly 190,000 distinct CDR3 sequences, around 47% appearing once. Sample: sorted CD4+, CD8+, or CD8+CD57+ T cells (not recorded which) from PBMCs. These receptors all come from a human donor with aplastic anemia. Each CDR3 is given with its conserved first and last residue. The order of the fields is clone size, D gene, J gene, V gene, CDR3 DNA, CDR3 protein. A D gene is named only where the DNA matches it firmly. The listing skips clone size in some rows; elsewhere it reads once, few, many or a size class.

clone size: .
D gene: TRBD1
J gene: TRBJ1-5
V gene: TRBV7-8
CDR3 DNA: TGTGCCAGCAGTACGGACAGGGGAAGATGGGGCAATCAGCCCCAGCATTTT
CDR3 protein: CASSTDRGRWGNQPQHF

clone size: few
D gene: .
J gene: TRBJ1-6
V gene: TRBV25-1
CDR3 DNA: TGTGCCAGCAGTGATATTGTGGGGAATAATTCACCCCTCCACTTT
CDR3 protein: CASSDIVGNNSPLHF

clone size: .
D gene: .
J gene: TRBJ1-1
V gene: TRBV7-2
CDR3 DNA: TGTGCCAGCAGGATACGAGGAAGGGAGGCTTTCTTT
CDR3 protein: CASRIRGREAFF

clone size: .
D gene: .
J gene: TRBJ1-5
V gene: TRBV30
CDR3 DNA: TGTGCCTGGAGTGGAGGGGATGGTCGGCCCCAGCATTTT
CDR3 protein: CAWSGGDGRPQHF

clone size: many
D gene: TRBD1
J gene: TRBJ1-2
V gene: TRBV6-1
CDR3 DNA: TGTGCCAGCAGTGAGCGACAGGGGTCCCTCTACACCTTC
CDR3 protein: CASSERQGSLYTF

clone size: few
D gene: .
J gene: TRBJ2-5
V gene: TRBV20-1
CDR3 DNA: TGCAGTGCCATACGGGGCCCCCAAGAGACCCAGTACTTC
CDR3 protein: CSAIRGPQETQYF

clone size: .
D gene: .
J gene: TRBJ2-5
V gene: TRBV5-6
CDR3 DNA: TGTGCCGGCAGCTTGGGGCTGGCCCAAGAGACCCAGTACTTC
CDR3 protein: CAGSLGLAQETQYF

clone size: .
D gene: TRBD1
J gene: TRBJ2-4
V gene: TRBV6-9
CDR3 DNA: TGTGCCAGCAGTTATACCCCTCCGACAGGGGGTCCCGGTGGAGCCAAAAACATTCAGTACTTC
CDR3 protein: CASSYTPPTGGPGGAKNIQYF

clone size: many
D gene: .
J gene: TRBJ2-3
V gene: TRBV24-1
CDR3 DNA: TGTGCCACCAGTGCTACAGGCACAGATACGCAGTATTTT
CDR3 protein: CATSATGTDTQYF

clone size: .
D gene: TRBD1
J gene: TRBJ2-7
V gene: TRBV2
CDR3 DNA: TGTGCCAGCAGTGCCCAGGGGACAGCTTCCTACGAGCAGTACTTC
CDR3 protein: CASSAQGTASYEQYF

clone size: .
D gene: TRBD2
J gene: TRBJ2-3
V gene: TRBV4-1
CDR3 DNA: TGCGCCAGCAGCCAGGGGGGACTAGCAGATACGCAGTATTTT
CDR3 protein: CASSQGGLADTQYF

clone size: many
D gene: .
J gene: TRBJ2-1
V gene: TRBV11-2
CDR3 DNA: TGTGCCAGCAGCTTATGGTTTAAGAGCTCCTACAATGAGCAGTTCTTC
CDR3 protein: CASSLWFKSSYNEQFF

clone size: once
D gene: .
J gene: TRBJ2-1
V gene: TRBV4-2
CDR3 DNA: TGTGCCAGCAGCCACCCGCTGGATGAGCAGTTCTTC
CDR3 protein: CASSHPLDEQFF

clone size: .
D gene: TRBD1
J gene: TRBJ2-5
V gene: TRBV2
CDR3 DNA: TGTGCCAGCAGTGTATCGACAGGGGTTGCGGAGACCCAGTACTTC
CDR3 protein: CASSVSTGVAETQYF

clone size: .
D gene: TRBD1
J gene: TRBJ2-5
V gene: TRBV30
CDR3 DNA: TGTGCCTGGAACCGCGACAGGGATGTCCACCAAGAGACCCAGTACTTC
CDR3 protein: CAWNRDRDVHQETQYF

clone size: .
D gene: .
J gene: TRBJ1-2
V gene: TRBV2
CDR3 DNA: TGTGCCAGCAGTGAAAGGGGTATCGCCTATGGCTACACCTTC
CDR3 protein: CASSERGIAYGYTF

clone size: many
D gene: .
J gene: TRBJ1-2
V gene: TRBV6-5
CDR3 DNA: TGTGCCAGCAGTTCACCCTCCCCAGGGCACGATGCTGGCTACACCTTC
CDR3 protein: CASSSPSPGHDAGYTF

clone size: few
D gene: .
J gene: TRBJ2-7
V gene: TRBV7-9
CDR3 DNA: TGTGCCAGCAGCTTAAGTCTAGACGAGCAGTACTTC
CDR3 protein: CASSLSLDEQYF

clone size: .
D gene: .
J gene: TRBJ2-3
V gene: TRBV5-4
CDR3 DNA: TGTGCCAGCAGCTTGCGTTCCAGCCTAGGCACAGATACGCAGTATTTT
CDR3 protein: CASSLRSSLGTDTQYF

clone size: many
D gene: .
J gene: TRBJ2-2
V gene: TRBV24-1
CDR3 DNA: TGTGCCACCAGTGATGCCTACAAGAGCACCGGGGAGCTGTTTTTT
CDR3 protein: CATSDAYKSTGELFF

clone size: .
D gene: .
J gene: TRBJ1-5
V gene: TRBV19
CDR3 DNA: TGTGCCAGTAGCCGACAGATGACGGGGCCCCAGCATTTT
CDR3 protein: CASSRQMTGPQHF

clone size: .
D gene: TRBD2
J gene: TRBJ2-7
V gene: TRBV4-1
CDR3 DNA: TGCGCCAGCAGCCTCGAGGGGGGGGGACTAGGAGAGCAGTACTTC
CDR3 protein: CASSLEGGGLGEQYF

clone size: many
D gene: .
J gene: TRBJ2-7
V gene: TRBV2
CDR3 DNA: TGTGCCACCGGGGGGAGGGACATCTACGAGCAGTACTTC
CDR3 protein: CATGGRDIYEQYF

clone size: many
D gene: TRBD1
J gene: TRBJ2-2
V gene: TRBV11-1
CDR3 DNA: TGTGCCAGCAGCCCGCGGACAGGGGGAACCGGGGAGCTGTTTTTT
CDR3 protein: CASSPRTGGTGELFF

clone size: .
D gene: TRBD2
J gene: TRBJ2-2
V gene: TRBV12-3/TRBV12-4
CDR3 DNA: TGTGCCAGCAACCCGAATAACCACGGACTAGCGGGAAGGGGCACCGGGGAGCTGTTTTTT
CDR3 protein: CASNPNNHGLAGRGTGELFF

clone size: .
D gene: TRBD1
J gene: TRBJ1-5
V gene: TRBV5-1
CDR3 DNA: TGCGCCAGCAGCTTACAGGGGGCGCGAGATCAGCCCCAGCATTTT
CDR3 protein: CASSLQGARDQPQHF

clone size: medium-sized
D gene: .
J gene: TRBJ1-1
V gene: TRBV2
CDR3 DNA: TGTGCCAGCACTCAGGGAAGTTTCGCTTTCTTT
CDR3 protein: CASTQGSFAFF

clone size: few
D gene: TRBD2
J gene: TRBJ2-1
V gene: TRBV7-2
CDR3 DNA: TGTGCCAGCAGGGGACTAGCGGGACTTTTCTCCTACAATGAGCAGTTCTTC
CDR3 protein: CASRGLAGLFSYNEQFF

clone size: .
D gene: .
J gene: TRBJ1-2
V gene: TRBV2
CDR3 DNA: TGTGCCAGCAGTCCCAGCTTCTATGGCTACACCTTC
CDR3 protein: CASSPSFYGYTF

clone size: .
D gene: .
J gene: TRBJ2-3
V gene: TRBV20-1
CDR3 DNA: TGCAGTGCTAGAGATGAGGGGGCAGATACGCAGTATTTT
CDR3 protein: CSARDEGADTQYF

clone size: few
D gene: .
J gene: TRBJ2-6
V gene: TRBV19
CDR3 DNA: TGTGCCAGTACCTACTCTGGGGCCAACGTCCTGACTTTC
CDR3 protein: CASTYSGANVLTF